The present TCR beta chain was sequenced within a study of blood T cell repertoires in COVID-19 (dated by TCRdb to 2020 to 2022). The study in broad terms: Samples from collaborators originated in the United States, Italy and Spain and spanned both the acute and convalescent phases of COVID-19. The prospective study material was composed of cDNA or gDNA derived from T cells, B-cell-depleted T cells, or PBMCs. Deeply sampled blood TCRbeta repertoires from subjects exposed to, actively infected with, or recovered from COVID-19 were included in the dataset. A freely available public database, intended as a resource for researchers studying the immune response to SARS-CoV-2, is where the repertoires were released. Samples came from the ongoing ImmuneRACE study (first 160 participants) plus 1,254 subjects from 6 global collaborators. Nearly every sample came with metadata listing a de-identified subject ID, COVID-19 status, age in years and sex. Where HLA class I and class II types were available, the types were taken from metadata supplied by the sample provider, not from assay-based typing. Broad study findings and their caveats: Clinical and demographic metadata were provided uncurated, with the amount varying by source and participant.

The CDR1 and CDR2 encoded by the germline V gene are SGHRS and YFSETQ. CDR3 length: 13 amino acids, cysteine to phenylalanine. The entry retains the CDR3 DNA only, 39 bases that are in frame from base 1. Trimmed from V: 4 bases; trimmed from J: 6 bases; junction bases lacking a gene match: 7. Regarding this clone: Its antigen is still unknown. It has no much larger one-base neighbor in the sample; base qualities were not kept.

TCRbeta CDR3 regions were amplified from genomic DNA by means of the immunoSEQ Assay, a bias-controlled multiplex PCR. Concerning the study's data processing: The number of nucleated cells in each sample was estimated from the amplification of reference gene primers within the assay. To quantify the absolute abundance of each unique TCRbeta CDR3 rearrangement, sequence reads were collapsed and filtered. For each sample, productive Simpson clonality was calculated by taking the square root of Simpson's diversity index across productive rearrangements. This immuneACCESS table, as held by TCRdb, lists in-frame sequences with V and J called but not all clones. Of the missing ones, under half trace to an unresolved V gene in checked studies; the others have no known cause. The DNA gave D and trimming, while V, J and clone size come from that table. This sample gives about 160,000 clones in total; about 92% of them show up just once. 15% to 20% of the sample is held by the ten biggest clonotypes.

Whole blood was collected in K2EDTA tubes by collaborating institutions according to the institutions' own protocols. Collaborator samples were shipped for TCRbeta analysis as frozen whole blood, isolated PBMCs, or DNA extracted from either sample type. The chain employs TRBV5-1 and TRBJ2-7; 7 bases in the middle match TRBD1. Sequencing was performed on peripheral blood. The receptor comes from a man between 60 and 75 years old with active or convalescent COVID-19. DNA sequence: TGCGCCAGCAGCCCGTCGACAGGGACCGAGCAGTACTTC. Protein translation: CASSPSTGTEQYF.